The 19 T cell receptor beta chains presented below share a single source sample, sequenced in a study of blood T cells in healthy people across ages. A sample-barcoded 5' primer and a J-beta primer mix were used in a second PCR of roughly 6 to 11 cycles. Using its own MiXCR run on the 5' RACE reads, TCRdb lists one record per CDR3 protein. The data contain fewer than 700,000 distinct CDR3 sequences, 40% to 55% of them seen just once; the ten biggest clones take up around 25%. The specimen sequenced was blood. The receptors derive from an elderly man in good health.

Of note for this clonotype: Because it lacks the conserved phenylalanine or tryptophan at the end, this CDR3 is likely a read error. No DNA is shown, since the ends of the CDR3 on it are uncertain; the CDR3 is the one TCRdb lists. The V call is TRBV6-6, the J call TRBJ2-5; TRBD2, the table's D call, was not compared with the DNA. Counting both end residues, the CDR3 totals 16 amino acids. Per germline, CDR1 MNHNY and CDR2 SVGAGI (reference sequence). The CDR3 reads CASRMEAGSHGYTFGS.

This clonotype was counted only a few times. This rearrangement joins TRBV5-1 to TRBJ2-7, with 7 bases identical to TRBD1. J lost 7 bases, V lost 0 bases, and 16 bases had no gene match. In germline, CDR1 is SGHRS, CDR2 YFSETQ. The CDR3 consists of 17 residues. CDR3 protein: CASSLGTGRVLSGEQYF. The DNA for the CDR3 is TGCGCCAGCAGCTTGGGGACAGGAAGGGTGCTATCTGGTGAGCAGTACTTC.

This clonotype has a handful of counts. The chain employs TRBV20-1 and TRBJ2-1; D is undetermined. Germline V gene sequence: CDR1 DFQATT, CDR2 SNEGSKA (reference sequence). Trimming shortened V by 4 bases and J by 5 bases, and 12 bases separated the two germline ends. CDR3 size: 13 residues. The CDR3 here is CSATGRSHNEQFF. CDR3 nucleotide sequence: TGCAGTGCTACCGGACGGAGTCACAATGAGCAGTTCTTC.

This clonotype was counted a few times. V and J are TRBV3-1 and TRBJ2-5; tentative D call: TRBD1 (6 bases). Germline CDR1 LGHDT, CDR2 YNNKEL (reference sequence). The length of the CDR3 is 15 residues. V dropped 1 base and J dropped 4 bases, with 13 bases sitting between them. In DNA form, the CDR3 reads TGTGCCAGCAGCCAAGGTCCAGGGGATGGAGAGACCCAGTACTTC. Translating gives CASSQGPGDGETQYF.

This clonotype occurred a few times. The chain carries TRBV27 and TRBJ2-5; weak D call: TRBD1 (6 bases). The V end was cut by 7 bases, the J end by 11 bases, with 23 bases between. Germline assignment: CDR1 MNHEY and CDR2 SMNVEV (reference sequence). This CDR3 contains 14 residues. The CDR3 sequence is CASKLRQDVGEQYF. The DNA for the CDR3 is TGTGCCAGCAAGTTAAGACAGGACGTAGGGGAGCAGTACTTC.

This clonotype has just a few counts. The chain couples TRBV6-1 to TRBJ2-1, with a tentative D call TRBD2 (6 bases). The germline V and J ends were trimmed by 4 bases and 0 bases, with 13 bases remaining between them. CDR1 and CDR2 (germline): MNHNS, SASEGT. The CDR3 sequence is 16 residues long. CDR3 DNA: TGTGCCAGCAGTGGACTAGTTCCAGGCTCCTACAATGAGCAGTTCTTC. The encoded protein is CASSGLVPGSYNEQFF.

The gene calls are TRBV28 and TRBJ1-2, with TRBD1 as a possible D gene (6 bases). The CDR3 runs to 12 residues. V lost 9 bases and J lost 7, with 15 bases in between. The germline gives CDR1 MDHEN, CDR2 SYDVKM. The CDR3 sequence: CASGTGRPGYTF. CDR3 bases: TGTGCCAGTGGAACAGGGAGGCCTGGCTACACCTTC.

The CDR3 reads CASSLVIGGRWETQYF. The CDR3 bases are TGTGCCAGCAGCTTAGTGATAGGGGGTCGATGGGAGACCCAGTACTTC. This rearrangement joins TRBV7-6 to TRBJ2-5, with D maybe TRBD1 (6 bases). The CDR3 runs to 16 residues. Looked up from germline, CDR1 is SGHVS and CDR2 is FNYEAQ. V was pared by 1 base and J by 5 bases, with 17 bases between.

This chain connects TRBV10-3 to TRBJ2-1; 8 bases agree with TRBD2. The germline V gene encodes CDR1 ENHRY and CDR2 SYGVKD. This CDR3 spans 12 amino acids. Losses at the gene ends were 3 bases for V and 9 bases for J; bases not matched to a gene: 1. The DNA for the CDR3 is TGTGCCATCAGTGAACTAGCGGCTGAGCAGTTCTTC. It specifies CAISELAAEQFF.

This clonotype turned up a few times. The chain combines TRBV7-9 with TRBJ2-7; unclear D gene. This CDR3 is 15 amino acids long. Germline assignment: CDR1 SEHNR and CDR2 FQNEAQ (reference sequence). V lost 4 bases to trimming and J lost 5 bases, with 18 bases between them. The CDR3 coding sequence is TGTGCCAGCAGCTCGACCACCCGGGTTTGGAACGAGCAGTACTTC. This sequence encodes CASSSTTRVWNEQYF.

In its sample, this clonotype was seen a few times. This chain links TRBV5-1 with TRBJ1-2; D unresolved. The CDR3 covers 12 residues. The V gene's germline CDR1 is SGHRS and CDR2 YFSETQ. Between the trimmed V and J ends, which lost 3 bases and 8 bases, there was a span of 11 bases. CDR3 in amino acids: CASSSAVGGYTF. The CDR3 nucleotides are TGCGCCAGCAGCTCTGCTGTTGGCGGCTACACCTTC.

In its sample, this clonotype was seen a few times. The chain links TRBV4-2 to TRBJ2-1, with TRBD2 matching 13 bases. Germline V lookup: CDR1 LGHNA, CDR2 YNFKEQ. The CDR3 is 17 amino acids. The V segment lost 0 bases and the J segment 7 bases; nucleotides outside the gene matches: 6. As DNA, the CDR3 is TGTGCCAGCAGCCAAGATCAAGGGACTAGCGGGATTAATGAGCAGTTCTTC. Translating it yields CASSQDQGTSGINEQFF.

This clonotype was seen a single time. This CDR3 is CASSQGGQGTETQYF. CDR3 nucleotide sequence: TGTGCCAGCAGCCAAGGAGGACAGGGGACGGAGACCCAGTACTTC. The chain joins TRBV3-1 to TRBJ2-5; 9 bases map to TRBD1. Germline trimming cut 1 base from V and 5 bases from J; bases unmatched to any gene: 5. Germline CDR1 is LGHDT and CDR2 is YNNKEL (reference sequence). The CDR3 has 15 amino acids.

The chain uses TRBV28 and TRBJ2-1; D might be TRBD2 (5 bases). CDR3 size: 16 residues. The V and J ends lost 3 bases and 4 bases respectively, with 16 bases between them. Looked up from germline, CDR1 is MDHEN and CDR2 is SYDVKM. CDR3 DNA: TGTGCCAGCAGTTTTATTGGGCAGGAGGTTTACAATGAGCAGTTCTTC. Its protein is CASSFIGQEVYNEQFF.

With respect to this clonotype: Its ends do not fully match the called genes, so a read error is possible. The chain has TRBV2 and TRBJ2-7; 10 bases line up with TRBD1. The CDR3 spans 15 residues. Germline CDR1 is SNHLY and CDR2 is FYNNEI. CDR3 residues: CASSEAGQGPYEQYF. The CDR3 DNA sequence: TGTGCCAGCAGCGAAGCGGGACAGGGGCCCTACGAGCAGTACTTC.

This clonotype was seen more than once but under ten times. This chain links TRBV29-1 with TRBJ2-1; D possibly uses TRBD1 or TRBD2 (5 bases each). The germline V gene encodes CDR1 SQVTM and CDR2 ANQGSEA. The CDR3 is 13 amino acids. Trimming took 7 bases from V and 4 from J, leaving 14 bases between them. The CDR3 is CSAPGTVYNEQFF. CDR3 nucleotides: TGCAGCGCCCCCGGGACGGTATACAATGAGCAGTTCTTC.

The CDR3 sequence is CASSQGTSGSSGANVLTF. The CDR3 nucleotides are TGTGCCAGCAGCCAGGGGACTAGCGGCAGCTCTGGGGCCAACGTCCTGACTTTC. V is TRBV4-2 and J is TRBJ2-6; 11 bases line up with TRBD2. Germline assignment: CDR1 LGHNA and CDR2 YNFKEQ. V shed 3 bases, J shed 0 bases, and the junction held 4 bases outside the gene matches. The CDR3 is 18 residues long.

This chain joins TRBV7-3 and TRBJ2-1; 13 bases fit TRBD2. Per the germline V gene, CDR1 is SGHTA and CDR2 is FQGTGA. V was clipped by 2 bases and J by 8 bases; unmatched bases: 15. The CDR3 totals 19 residues. CDR3 amino acids: CASSLFPLGTSGKVDEQFF. The CDR3 coding sequence is TGTGCCAGCAGCTTATTTCCCCTCGGGACTAGCGGGAAGGTGGATGAGCAGTTCTTC.

V gene TRBV20-1 combines with J gene TRBJ2-1; D perhaps matches TRBD1 (5 bases). In germline, CDR1 is DFQATT, CDR2 SNEGSKA (reference sequence). Trimming shortened V by 3 bases and J by 10 bases, and 13 bases separated the two germline ends. The CDR3 runs 12 residues. Here the CDR3 reads CSASRQGEEQFF. The CDR3 DNA reads TGCAGTGCTAGTCGGCAGGGCGAGGAGCAGTTCTTC.